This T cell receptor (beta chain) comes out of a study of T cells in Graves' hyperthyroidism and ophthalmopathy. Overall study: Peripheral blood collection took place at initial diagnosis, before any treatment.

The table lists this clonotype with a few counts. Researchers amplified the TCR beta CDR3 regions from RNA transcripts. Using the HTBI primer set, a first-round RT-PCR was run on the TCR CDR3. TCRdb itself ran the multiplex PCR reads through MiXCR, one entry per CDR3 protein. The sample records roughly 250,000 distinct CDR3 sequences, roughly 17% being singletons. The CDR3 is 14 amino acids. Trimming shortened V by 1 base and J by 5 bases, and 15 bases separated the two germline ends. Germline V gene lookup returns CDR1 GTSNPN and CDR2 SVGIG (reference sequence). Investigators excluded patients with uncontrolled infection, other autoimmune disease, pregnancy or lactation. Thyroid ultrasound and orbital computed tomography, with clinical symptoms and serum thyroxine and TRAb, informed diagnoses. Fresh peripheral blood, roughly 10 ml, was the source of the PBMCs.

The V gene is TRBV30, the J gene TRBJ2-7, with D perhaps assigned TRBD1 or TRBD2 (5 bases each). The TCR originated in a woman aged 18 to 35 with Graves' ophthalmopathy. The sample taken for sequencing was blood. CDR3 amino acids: CAWSGGASSNEQYF. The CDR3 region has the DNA TGTGCCTGGAGTGGAGGGGCAAGTTCCAACGAGCAGTACTTC. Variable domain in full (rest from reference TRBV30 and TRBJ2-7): SQTIHQWPATLVQPVGSPLSLECTVEGTSNPNLYWYRQAAGRGLQLLFYSVGIGQISSEVPQNLSASRPQDRQFILSSKKLLLSDSGFYLCAWSGGASSNEQYFGPGTRLTVT.